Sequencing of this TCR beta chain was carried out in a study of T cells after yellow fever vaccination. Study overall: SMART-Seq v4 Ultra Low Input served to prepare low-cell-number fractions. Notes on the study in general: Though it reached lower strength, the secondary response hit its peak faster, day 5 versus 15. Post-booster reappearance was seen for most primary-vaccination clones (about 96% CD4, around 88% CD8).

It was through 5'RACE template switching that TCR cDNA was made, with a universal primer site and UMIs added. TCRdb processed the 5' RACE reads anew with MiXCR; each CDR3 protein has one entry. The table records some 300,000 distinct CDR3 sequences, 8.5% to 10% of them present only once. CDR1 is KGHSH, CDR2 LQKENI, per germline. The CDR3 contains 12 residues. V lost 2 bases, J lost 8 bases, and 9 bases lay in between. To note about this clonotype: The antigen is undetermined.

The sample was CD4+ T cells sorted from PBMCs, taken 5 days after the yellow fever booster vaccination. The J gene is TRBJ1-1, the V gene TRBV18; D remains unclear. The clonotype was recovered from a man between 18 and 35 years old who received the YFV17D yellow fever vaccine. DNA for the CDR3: TGTGCCAGCTCACCATCGAGATCCGAAGCTTTCTTT. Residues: CASSPSRSEAFF.